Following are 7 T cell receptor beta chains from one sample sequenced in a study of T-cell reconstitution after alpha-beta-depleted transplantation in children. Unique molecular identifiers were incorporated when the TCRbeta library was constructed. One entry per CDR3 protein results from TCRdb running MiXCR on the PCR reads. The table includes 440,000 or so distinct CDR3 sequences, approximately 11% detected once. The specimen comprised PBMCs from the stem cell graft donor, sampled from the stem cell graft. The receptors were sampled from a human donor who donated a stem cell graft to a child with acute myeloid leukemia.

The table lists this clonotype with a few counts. CDR3 nucleotides: TGTGCCAGCAGTTTGTCAGGAGTCTATGGCTACACCTTC. Translated: CASSLSGVYGYTF. The V and J genes are TRBV12-3 or TRBV12-4 and TRBJ1-2; D is ambiguous. The CDR3 contains 13 residues. V was clipped by 3 bases and J by 4 bases, with 9 bases between them.

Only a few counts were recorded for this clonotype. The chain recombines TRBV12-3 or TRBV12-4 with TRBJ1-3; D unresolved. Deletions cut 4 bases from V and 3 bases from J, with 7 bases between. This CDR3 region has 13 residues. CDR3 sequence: CASSWADGNTIYF. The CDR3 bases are TGTGCCAGCAGTTGGGCAGATGGAAACACCATATATTTT.

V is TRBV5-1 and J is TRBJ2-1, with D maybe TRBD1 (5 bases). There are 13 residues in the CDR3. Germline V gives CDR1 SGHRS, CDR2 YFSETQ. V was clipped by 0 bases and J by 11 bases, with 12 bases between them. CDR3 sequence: CASSLESGAQQFF. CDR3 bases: TGCGCCAGCAGCTTGGAGTCTGGGGCTCAGCAGTTCTTC.

Here the CDR3 reads CASSHGSYEQYF. In nucleotides, the CDR3 is TGTGCCAGCAGTCACGGCTCCTACGAGCAGTACTTC. The gene calls are TRBV6-2 or TRBV6-3 and TRBJ2-7, with D unresolved. Between the trimmed V and J ends, which lost 5 bases and 0 bases, there was a span of 5 bases. The CDR3 sequence is 12 residues long. The germline CDR1 and CDR2 sequences are MNHEY and SVGEGT.

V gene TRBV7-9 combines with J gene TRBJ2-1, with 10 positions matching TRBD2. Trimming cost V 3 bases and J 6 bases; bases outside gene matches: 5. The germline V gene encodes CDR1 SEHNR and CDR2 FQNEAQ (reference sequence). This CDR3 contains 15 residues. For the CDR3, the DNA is TGTGCCAGCAGCTTCCCGGGACTAGCGAGCAATGAGCAGTTCTTC. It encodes CASSFPGLASNEQFF. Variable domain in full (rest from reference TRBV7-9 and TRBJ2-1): DTGVSQNPRHKITKRGQNVTFRCDPISEHNRLYWYRQTLGQGPEFLTYFQNEAQLEKSRLLSDRFSAERPKGSFSTLEIQRTEQGDSAMYLCASSFPGLASNEQFFGPGTRLTVL.

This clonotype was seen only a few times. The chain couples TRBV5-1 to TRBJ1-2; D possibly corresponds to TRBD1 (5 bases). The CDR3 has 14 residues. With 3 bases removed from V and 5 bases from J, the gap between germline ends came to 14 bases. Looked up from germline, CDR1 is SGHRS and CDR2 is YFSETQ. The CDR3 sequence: CASSSGASVYGYTF. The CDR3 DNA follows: TGCGCCAGCAGCTCCGGGGCTTCGGTTTATGGCTACACCTTC.

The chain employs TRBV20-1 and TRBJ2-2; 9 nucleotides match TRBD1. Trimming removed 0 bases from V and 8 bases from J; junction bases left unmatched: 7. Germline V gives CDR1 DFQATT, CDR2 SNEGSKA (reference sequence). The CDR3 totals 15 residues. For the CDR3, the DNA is TGCAGTGCTAGAGATGGGACAGGGATAGGTGGGGAGCTGTTTTTT. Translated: CSARDGTGIGGELFF.